This T cell receptor beta chain was sequenced in a study of T cell changes during pregnancy in multiple sclerosis. Sequencing was performed with immunoSEQ multiplex PCR; in TCRdb, only in-frame clones are kept and a portion is missing. The data show approximately 51,000 clones, 92% seen once. V gave up 2 bases and J gave up 4 bases; unmatched junction bases: 4. Germline V CDR1 and CDR2: MNHNY, SVGAGI (reference sequence). This CDR3 is 15 amino acids long. The sample consisted of CD4+ T cells from peripheral blood mononuclear cells, taken after pregnancy. The source is a female donor with multiple sclerosis, enrolled in a pregnancy study. The chain recombines TRBV6-6 with TRBJ1-4, with 7 bases that match TRBD1. CDR3 region: CASSYPTGLNEKLFF. As DNA, the CDR3 is TGTGCCAGCAGTTACCCGACAGGGCTTAATGAAAAACTGTTTTTT.